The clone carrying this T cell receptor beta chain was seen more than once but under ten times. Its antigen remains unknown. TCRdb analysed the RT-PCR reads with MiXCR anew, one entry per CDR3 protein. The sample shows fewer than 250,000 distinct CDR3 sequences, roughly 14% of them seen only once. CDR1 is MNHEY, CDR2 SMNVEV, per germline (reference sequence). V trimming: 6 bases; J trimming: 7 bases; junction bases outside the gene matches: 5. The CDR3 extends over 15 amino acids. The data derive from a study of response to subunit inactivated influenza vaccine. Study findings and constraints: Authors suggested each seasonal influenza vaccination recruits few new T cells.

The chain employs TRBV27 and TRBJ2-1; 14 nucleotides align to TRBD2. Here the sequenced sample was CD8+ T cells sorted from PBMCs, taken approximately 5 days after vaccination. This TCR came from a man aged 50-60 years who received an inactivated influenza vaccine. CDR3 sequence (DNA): TGTGCCAGCAGCATAGGGACTAGCGGGGGTAATGAGCAGTTCTTC. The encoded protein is CASSIGTSGGNEQFF.